The source of this T cell receptor beta chain is a study of blood T cell repertoires in COVID-19. Study as a whole: T cells, B-cell-depleted T cells, or PBMCs supplied cDNA or gDNA.

Authors' processing steps: Amplification with reference gene primers provided the estimates of nucleated cell counts. Sequencing was performed with immunoSEQ multiplex PCR; in TCRdb, only in-frame clones are kept and a portion is missing. That table supplies the V and J calls and clone size; D and trimming were determined from the DNA. The top ten clones hold roughly 1.1% of a sample with roughly 360,000 clones, 81% of them seen once. Germline CDR1 is MNHEY and CDR2 is SMNVEV (reference sequence). The CDR3 totals 13 residues. Deletions cut 5 bases from V and 7 bases from J, with 14 bases between. Sequenced sample: peripheral blood. The TCR comes from a human donor with acute or convalescent COVID-19. The donor label of this sample is uncertain. The rearrangement links TRBV27 to TRBJ1-1; D gene unclear. In DNA form, the CDR3 reads TGTGCCAGCAGTCGCCCCAGTCTAGGTGAAGCTTTCTTT. Translation gives CASSRPSLGEAFF.